The T cell receptor (beta chain) under discussion was sequenced for a study of T cells after yellow fever vaccination. Study-wide points: A large majority of primary-vaccination clones showed up again after the booster (just under 97% CD4, around 88% CD8). Bulk-population clonotypes that are abundant could appear as contaminants in FACS-sorted repertoires.

This clonotype turned up a few times. What it binds is unknown. In making TCR cDNA, 5'RACE template switching added a universal primer site and UMIs to it. TCRdb used MiXCR to reprocess the 5' RACE reads, holding one entry per CDR3 protein. In the table there are over 250,000 distinct CDR3 sequences, about 4% of which are singletons. Here the sequenced sample was PBMCs, taken 5 days after the yellow fever booster vaccination. The TCR comes from a young man who received the YFV17D yellow fever vaccine.

The CDR3 bases are TGTGCCAGCAGCCAGGAAGCGGGGGGCCTGAAGGAGCAGTTCTTC. Protein: CASSQEAGGLKEQFF. The rearrangement joins TRBV3-1 to TRBJ2-1; the match to TRBD2 covers 9 bases. Germline CDR1 reads LGHDT; CDR2 reads YNNKEL (reference sequence). The CDR3 contains 15 residues. V lost 3 bases, J lost 10 bases, and 10 bases stayed unmatched.